This entry describes one T cell receptor (beta chain). After removal of 5 bases from V and 2 bases from J, the junction contained 6 bases not matched to a gene. Germline CDR1 and CDR2: MNHEY and SVGAGI. The CDR3 has 16 residues. CDR3 regions of TCR beta were amplified from RNA transcripts. Following a first-round RT-PCR that used HTBI primers, a second-round multiplex PCR was carried out. One entry per CDR3 protein results from TCRdb running MiXCR on the multiplex PCR reads. The profile shows about 230,000 distinct CDR3 sequences, about 46% of them singletons. These data originate in a study of Graves' ophthalmopathy and Graves' hyperthyroidism.

Material for sequencing was peripheral blood. The clonotype originates from an adult man with Graves' ophthalmopathy. The V call is TRBV6-5, the J call TRBJ2-2; 9 positions agree with TRBD1. CDR3 loop: CASSRTGARNTGELFF. DNA of the CDR3: TGTGCCAGCAGTAGGACAGGGGCGCGAAACACCGGGGAGCTGTTTTTT.